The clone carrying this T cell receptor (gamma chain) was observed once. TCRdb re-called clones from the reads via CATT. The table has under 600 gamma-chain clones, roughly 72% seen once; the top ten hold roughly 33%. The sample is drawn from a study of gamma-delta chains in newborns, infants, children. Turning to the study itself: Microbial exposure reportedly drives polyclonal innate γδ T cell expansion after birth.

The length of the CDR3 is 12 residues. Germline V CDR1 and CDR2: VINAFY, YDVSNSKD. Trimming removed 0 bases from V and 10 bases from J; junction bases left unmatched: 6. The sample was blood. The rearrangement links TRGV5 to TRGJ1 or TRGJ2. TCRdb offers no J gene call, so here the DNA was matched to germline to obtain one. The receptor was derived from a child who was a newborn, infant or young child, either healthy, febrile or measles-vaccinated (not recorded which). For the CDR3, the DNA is TGTGCCACCTGGGACAGGCGGGGGAAGAAACTCTTT. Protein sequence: CATWDRRGKKLF.